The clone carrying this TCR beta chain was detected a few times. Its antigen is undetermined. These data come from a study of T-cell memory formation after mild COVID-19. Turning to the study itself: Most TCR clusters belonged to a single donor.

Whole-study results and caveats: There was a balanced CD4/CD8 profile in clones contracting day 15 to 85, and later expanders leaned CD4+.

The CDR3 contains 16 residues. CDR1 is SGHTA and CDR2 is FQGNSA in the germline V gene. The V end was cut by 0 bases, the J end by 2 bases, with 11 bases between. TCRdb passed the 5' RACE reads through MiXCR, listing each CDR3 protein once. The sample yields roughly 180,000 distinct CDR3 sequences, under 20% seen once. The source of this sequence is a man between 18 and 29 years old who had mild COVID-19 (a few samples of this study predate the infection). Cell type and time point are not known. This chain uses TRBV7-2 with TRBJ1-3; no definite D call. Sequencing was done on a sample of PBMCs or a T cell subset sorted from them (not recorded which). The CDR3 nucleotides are TGTGCCAGCAGCTTAGCGATGGCCGTGACTGGAAACACCATATATTTT. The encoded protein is CASSLAMAVTGNTIYF. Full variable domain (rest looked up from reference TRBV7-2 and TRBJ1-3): GAGVSQSPSNKVTEKGKDVELRCDPISGHTALYWYRQSLGQGLEFLIYFQGNSAPDKSGLPSDRFSAERTGGSVSTLTIQRTQQEDSAVYLCASSLAMAVTGNTIYFGEGSWLTVV.